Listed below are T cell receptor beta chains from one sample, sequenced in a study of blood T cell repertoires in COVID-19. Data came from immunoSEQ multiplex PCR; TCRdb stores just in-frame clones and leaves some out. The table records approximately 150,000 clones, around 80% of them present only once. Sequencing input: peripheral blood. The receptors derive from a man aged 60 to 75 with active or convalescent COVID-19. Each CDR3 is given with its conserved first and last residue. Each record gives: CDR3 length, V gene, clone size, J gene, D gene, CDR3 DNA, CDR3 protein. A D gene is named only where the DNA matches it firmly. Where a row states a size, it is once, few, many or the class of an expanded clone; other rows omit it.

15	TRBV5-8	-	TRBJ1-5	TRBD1	TGTGCCAGCAGCTCATGGGACAGCGAGAATCAGCCCCAGCATTTT	CASSSWDSENQPQHF
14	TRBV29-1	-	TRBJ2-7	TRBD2	TGCAGCGTTGAGAACACGGGGGGGCCCTACGAGCAGTACTTC	CSVENTGGPYEQYF
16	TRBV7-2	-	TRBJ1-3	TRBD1	TGTGCCAGCAGCTTAGGGACAGGGGGTTTTGGAAACACCATATATTTT	CASSLGTGGFGNTIYF
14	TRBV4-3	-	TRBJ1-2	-	TGCGCCAGCAGCCCTGGGGCGCGCCTTGGTGGCTACACCTTC	CASSPGARLGGYTF
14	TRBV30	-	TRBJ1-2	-	TGTGCCTGGAGTGTAGGACAGAGCCCATCGGGCTACACCTTC	CAWSVGQSPSGYTF
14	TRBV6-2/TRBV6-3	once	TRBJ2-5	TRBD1	TGTGCCAGCAGTCCCCGACAGGGATTAGAGACCCAGTACTTC	CASSPRQGLETQYF
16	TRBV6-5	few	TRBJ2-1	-	TGTGCCAGCAGTTACGAGGGCGCCAGCTCCTACAATGAGCAGTTCTTC	CASSYEGASSYNEQFF
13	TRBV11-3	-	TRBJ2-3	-	TGTGCCAGCAGCTCCCGGGGTACAGATACGCAGTATTTT	CASSSRGTDTQYF
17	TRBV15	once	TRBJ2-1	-	TGTGCCACCAGCAGGTACCGAATGGACAGCCCCTACAATGAGCAGTTCTTC	CATSRYRMDSPYNEQFF
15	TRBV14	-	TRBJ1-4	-	TGTGCCAGCAGCCAATATCGGGGTTTGAGGGAAAAACTGTTTTTT	CASSQYRGLREKLFF
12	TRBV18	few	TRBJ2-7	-	TGTGCCAGCTCACTGACACCGCTGGAGCAGTACTTC	CASSLTPLEQYF
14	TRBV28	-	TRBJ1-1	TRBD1	TGTGCCAGCAGTCCAGGACAGGGGGGGACTGAAGCTTTCTTT	CASSPGQGGTEAFF
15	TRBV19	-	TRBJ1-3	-	TGTGCCAGTAGTCCCCTGGCAGGCTCTGGAAACACCATATATTTT	CASSPLAGSGNTIYF
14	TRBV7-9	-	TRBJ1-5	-	TGTGCCAGCAGCTTAGTAGGCAGGGAGGAGCCCCAGCATTTT	CASSLVGREEPQHF
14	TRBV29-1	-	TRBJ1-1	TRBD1	TGCAGCGTTGAAGGGAACCAGGGGGTCACTGAAGCTTTCTTT	CSVEGNQGVTEAFF
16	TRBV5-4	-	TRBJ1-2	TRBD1	TGTGCCAGCAGCTCAATAGACAGGGGGTTTAACTATGGCTACACCTTC	CASSSIDRGFNYGYTF
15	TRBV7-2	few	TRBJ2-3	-	TGTGCCAGCAGCTTATCCGCCACTAGTGCAGATACGCAGTATTTT	CASSLSATSADTQYF
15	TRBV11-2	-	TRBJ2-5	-	TGTGCCAGCAGCTTGAGTGCGGCGGGGCTAGAGACCCAGTACTTC	CASSLSAAGLETQYF
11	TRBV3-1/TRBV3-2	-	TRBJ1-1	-	TGTGCCAGCAGGGGCAACAGTGAAGCTTTCTTT	CASRGNSEAFF
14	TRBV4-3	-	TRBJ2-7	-	TGCGCCAGCAGCCAAGGGGGAGGGGGTAACGAGCAGTACTTC	CASSQGGGGNEQYF
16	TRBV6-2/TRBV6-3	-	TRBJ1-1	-	TGTGCCAGCAGTTACTCCGCCCCGGGAGGGAACACTGAAGCTTTCTTT	CASSYSAPGGNTEAFF
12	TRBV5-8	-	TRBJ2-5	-	TGTGCCAGCAGCCCCCAGCGGGAGACCCAGTACTTC	CASSPQRETQYF
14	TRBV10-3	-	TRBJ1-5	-	TGTGCCATCAGTGTTAGACAGTCTGATCAGCCCCAGCATTTT	CAISVRQSDQPQHF
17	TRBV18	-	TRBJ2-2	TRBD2	TGTGCCAGCTCATCCTACGGACTAGCGGGAGCCGGCGGGGAGCTGTTTTTT	CASSSYGLAGAGGELFF
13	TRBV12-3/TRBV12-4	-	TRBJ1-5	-	TGTGCCAGCAGTTACACGTTAAATCAGCCCCAGCATTTT	CASSYTLNQPQHF
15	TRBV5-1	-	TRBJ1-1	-	TGCGCCAGCAGCTCCCCCTCGACAGGGAACACTGAAGCTTTCTTT	CASSSPSTGNTEAFF
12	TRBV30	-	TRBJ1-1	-	TGTGCCTGGAGTGCCGACAGATATGAAGCTTTCTTT	CAWSADRYEAFF
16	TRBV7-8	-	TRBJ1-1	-	TGTGCCAGCAGCTTGGGGAGCCAAGGGGGGAACACTGAAGCTTTCTTT	CASSLGSQGGNTEAFF
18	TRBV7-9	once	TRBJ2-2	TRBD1	TGTGCCAGCAGCTCAGTACGGACAGGGGAGGGGAACACCGGGGAGCTGTTTTTT	CASSSVRTGEGNTGELFF